This TCR beta chain was identified during a study of blood T cells in healthy people across ages. Study conclusions and caveats: Per million T cells, TCR beta diversity dropped roughly linearly as age increased. A greater number of naive CD4+ cells and higher diversity distinguished long-lived donors from aged donors.

With respect to this clonotype: The antigen remains undetermined.

This CDR3 region has 14 residues. Trimming shortened V by 3 bases and J by 4 bases, and 9 bases separated the two germline ends. Germline V CDR1 and CDR2: SGHNT, YENEEA. The use of a sample-barcoded 5' primer and a J-beta primer mix characterized a second PCR of about 7 to 12 cycles. TCRdb re-analysed the 5' RACE reads in MiXCR, keeping a single row per CDR3 protein. Of about 970,000 distinct CDR3 sequences in the sample, roughly half were seen once. The specimen was blood. V usage is TRBV11-3 and J usage is TRBJ2-2; possible D gene TRBD2, 6 bases. This TCR was sampled from a woman aged 55-70 years in good health. In DNA form, the CDR3 reads TGTGCCAGCAGCTTCATGGGGGGCACCGGGGAGCTGTTTTTT. The encoded protein is CASSFMGGTGELFF.